This TCR beta chain was sequenced during a study of blood T cell repertoires in COVID-19. Study-level information: COVID-19 samples collected from the United States, Italy and Spain covered acute and convalescent phases. PBMCs, B-cell-depleted T cells, or T cells were the source of the cDNA or gDNA that made up the material.

In the study's own analysis: Counts of nucleated cells, estimated from reference gene primer amplification, were obtained. The data were produced by immunoSEQ multiplex PCR, yet TCRdb's version contains in-frame clones alone and is incomplete. Clonal size and the V and J genes are those of that table, whereas D and trimming came from the DNA. The repertoire holds over 50,000 clones, 65% to 80% seen once, with about 15% in the top ten. Germline V gene lookup returns CDR1 LNHDA and CDR2 SQIVND (reference sequence). The ends lost 1 base at V and 2 bases at J; junction bases unmatched: 1. The CDR3 totals 14 residues.

Sequences were obtained from peripheral blood. The chain recombines TRBV19 with TRBJ2-7, with 8 positions matching TRBD2. This clonotype was sampled from a human donor with active or convalescent COVID-19. The donor label of this sample is uncertain. CDR3 amino acids: CASSIVSGAYEQYF. The CDR3 DNA is TGTGCCAGTAGTATAGTTAGCGGGGCCTACGAGCAGTACTTC.